Listed below are T cell receptor beta chains from one sample, sequenced in a study of siplizumab effects on memory and regulatory T cells. Repertoires were generated with immunoSEQ multiplex PCR, while TCRdb's copy carries only in-frame clones and drops some. The data show around 100,000 clones, with around 90% seen just once and roughly 0.15% held by the top ten. Sequenced material: CD4+ T cells sorted from blood. Source of these receptors: a human donor in good health. CDR3s include the opening cysteine and the closing phenylalanine or tryptophan. Fields, in order: J gene, D gene, V gene, CDR3 DNA, CDR3 protein. D genes are given only for firm matches.

j_gene: TRBJ1-5; d_gene: .; v_gene: TRBV29-1; CDR3nt: TGCAGCGTTGGTTCTGGGGGCGATCAGCCCCAGCATTTT; CDR3aa: CSVGSGGDQPQHF
j_gene: TRBJ2-5; d_gene: TRBD2; v_gene: TRBV5-1; CDR3nt: TGCGCCAGCAGCGATAGCGGGGGGGGCCGGGAGACCCAGTACTTC; CDR3aa: CASSDSGGGRETQYF
j_gene: TRBJ2-7; d_gene: .; v_gene: TRBV9; CDR3nt: TGTGCCAGCAGCGTAGCCTCGACAGGATTGCGCGAGCAGTACTTC; CDR3aa: CASSVASTGLREQYF
j_gene: TRBJ1-3; d_gene: .; v_gene: TRBV11-2; CDR3nt: TGTGCCAGCAGTACCAGGACAAGAATGTACTCTGGAAACACCATATATTTT; CDR3aa: CASSTRTRMYSGNTIYF
j_gene: TRBJ1-4; d_gene: .; v_gene: TRBV25-1; CDR3nt: TGTGCCAGCAGTCCAGGGACCACCACAACTAATGAAAAACTGTTTTTT; CDR3aa: CASSPGTTTTNEKLFF
j_gene: TRBJ1-1; d_gene: .; v_gene: TRBV2; CDR3nt: TGTGCCAGCAGCGGACAGATAATGAACACTGAAGCTTTCTTT; CDR3aa: CASSGQIMNTEAFF
j_gene: TRBJ2-2; d_gene: .; v_gene: TRBV5-6; CDR3nt: TGTGCCAGCAGGCTAGATTTCGGGGAGCTGTTTTTT; CDR3aa: CASRLDFGELFF
j_gene: TRBJ1-3; d_gene: .; v_gene: TRBV10-3; CDR3nt: TGTGCCATCAGGGGGGCTTCTGGAAACACCATATATTTT; CDR3aa: CAIRGASGNTIYF
j_gene: TRBJ2-1; d_gene: TRBD2; v_gene: TRBV7-2; CDR3nt: TGTGCCAGCAGCGTTAGCGGGGGCTCCTACAATGAGCAGTTCTTC; CDR3aa: CASSVSGGSYNEQFF
j_gene: TRBJ1-4; d_gene: .; v_gene: TRBV9; CDR3nt: TGTGCCAGCAGCGTCGGGACGTCCCGGGAAAAACTGTTTTTT; CDR3aa: CASSVGTSREKLFF
j_gene: TRBJ2-7; d_gene: TRBD2; v_gene: TRBV6-4; CDR3nt: TGTGCCAGCAGTGTGCTAGCGGGAGTCTACGAGCAGTACTTC; CDR3aa: CASSVLAGVYEQYF
j_gene: TRBJ2-5; d_gene: .; v_gene: TRBV18; CDR3nt: TGTGCCAGCTCACCAGGCGAGGGGACCCAGTACTTC; CDR3aa: CASSPGEGTQYF
j_gene: TRBJ1-2; d_gene: TRBD1; v_gene: TRBV28; CDR3nt: TGTGCCAGCGGACAGGGGGCTGTTGGCTACACCTTC; CDR3aa: CASGQGAVGYTF
j_gene: TRBJ1-4; d_gene: .; v_gene: TRBV2; CDR3nt: TGTGCCAGCACATGGGCTGGGGGCGAAAAACTGTTTTTT; CDR3aa: CASTWAGGEKLFF
j_gene: TRBJ2-2; d_gene: .; v_gene: TRBV18; CDR3nt: TGTGCCAGCTCACCAGTCAGGCTTTCGAACACCGGGGAGCTGTTTTTT; CDR3aa: CASSPVRLSNTGELFF
j_gene: TRBJ1-2; d_gene: .; v_gene: TRBV6-5; CDR3nt: TGTGCCTCAAAGCACAGGAACTATGGCTACACCTTC; CDR3aa: CASKHRNYGYTF
j_gene: TRBJ2-3; d_gene: TRBD2; v_gene: TRBV4-2; CDR3nt: TGTGCCAGCAGCCCCGAAATTTCGAGCGGGGGGGCAGCAGATACGCAGTATTTT; CDR3aa: CASSPEISSGGAADTQYF
j_gene: TRBJ1-1; d_gene: .; v_gene: TRBV28; CDR3nt: TGTGCCAGCAGTTTAAGGGGTCACCTCATGAACACTGAAGCTTTCTTT; CDR3aa: CASSLRGHLMNTEAFF